The source of this T cell receptor beta chain is a study of vaccination effects on CD4 cells after COVID-19. Study-level background: Participants received two doses of either the BNT162b2 or mRNA-1273 vaccine.

Sequencing followed a ViraFEST assay step that expanded antigen-specific CD4+ T cells with viral peptide pools. Subsequent to approximately 9 days of culture, CD4+ T cells were isolated. The study found no prior SARS-CoV-2 infection in the vaccine recipients, who tested negative for nucleocapsid antibodies. Supplemented with roughly 9 IU/ml IL-2 and 9.5 to 10 ug/ml peptides, 2 million to 2.5 million PBMC per well were kept in culture. Produced via immunoSEQ multiplex PCR; TCRdb's table is partial and in-frame only. The sample gives 62,000 or so clones, 80% of which show up once; less than 15% is in the top ten. Germline V lookup: CDR1 SGDLS, CDR2 YYNGEE. V lost 3 bases to trimming and J lost 4 bases; unmatched junction nucleotides: 4. CDR3 length: 14 residues. Regarding this clone: Its matching antigen is unknown.

This TCR came from a human donor who received a COVID-19 vaccine. Specimen: CD4+ T cells from PBMCs cultured with SARS-CoV-2 spike peptides, collected before COVID-19 vaccination. The chain links TRBV9 to TRBJ2-1; 7 nucleotides align to TRBD1. CDR3: CASSGGTEYNEQFF. The DNA for the CDR3 is TGTGCCAGCAGCGGTGGGACAGAATACAATGAGCAGTTCTTC.